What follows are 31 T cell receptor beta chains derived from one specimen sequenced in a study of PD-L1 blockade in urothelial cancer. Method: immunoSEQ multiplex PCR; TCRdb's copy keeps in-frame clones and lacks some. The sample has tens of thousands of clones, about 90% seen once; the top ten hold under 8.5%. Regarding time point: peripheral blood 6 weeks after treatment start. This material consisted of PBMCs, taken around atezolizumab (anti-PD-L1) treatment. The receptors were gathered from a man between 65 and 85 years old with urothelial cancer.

This chain's CDR3 is CASSSTSSAGTSTDTQYF. The CDR3 DNA reads as TGTGCCAGTAGTTCCACGTCGTCTGCGGGGACTAGCACAGATACGCAGTATTTT. This chain connects TRBV19 to TRBJ2-3, with a possible D match to TRBD2 (6 bases). This CDR3 contains 18 residues. Trimming removed 5 bases from V and 0 bases from J, with 21 bases in between. Germline assignment: CDR1 LNHDA and CDR2 SQIVND (reference sequence).

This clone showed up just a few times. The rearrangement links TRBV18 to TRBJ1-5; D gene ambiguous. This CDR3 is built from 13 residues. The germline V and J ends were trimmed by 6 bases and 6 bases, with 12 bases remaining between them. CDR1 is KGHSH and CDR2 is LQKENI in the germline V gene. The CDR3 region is CASSQASGQPQHF. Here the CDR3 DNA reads TGTGCCAGCTCCCAGGCATCAGGTCAGCCCCAGCATTTT.

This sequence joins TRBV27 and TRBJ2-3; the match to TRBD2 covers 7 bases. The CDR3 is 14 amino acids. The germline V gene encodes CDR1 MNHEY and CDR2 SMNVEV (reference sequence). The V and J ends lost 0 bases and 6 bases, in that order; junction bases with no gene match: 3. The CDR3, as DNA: TGTGCCAGCAGTTTATCGGGAGGGATGGATACGCAGTATTTT. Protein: CASSLSGGMDTQYF.

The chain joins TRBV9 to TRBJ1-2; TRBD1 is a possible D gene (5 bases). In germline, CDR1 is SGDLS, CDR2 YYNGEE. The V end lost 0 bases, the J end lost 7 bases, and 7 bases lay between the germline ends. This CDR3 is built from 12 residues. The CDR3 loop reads CASSVGGGGYTF. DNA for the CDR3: TGTGCCAGCAGCGTAGGGGGGGGTGGCTACACCTTC.

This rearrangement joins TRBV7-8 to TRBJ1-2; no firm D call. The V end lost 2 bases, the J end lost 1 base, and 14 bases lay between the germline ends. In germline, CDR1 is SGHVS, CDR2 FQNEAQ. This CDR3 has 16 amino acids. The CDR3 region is CASSLSSGAFNYGYTF. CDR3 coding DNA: TGTGCCAGCAGCTTATCATCAGGCGCTTTTAACTATGGCTACACCTTC.

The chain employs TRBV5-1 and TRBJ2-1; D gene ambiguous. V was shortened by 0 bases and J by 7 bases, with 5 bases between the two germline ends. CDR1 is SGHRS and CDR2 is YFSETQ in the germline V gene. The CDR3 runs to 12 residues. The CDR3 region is CASSLVTNEQFF. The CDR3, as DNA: TGCGCCAGCAGCTTGGTGACTAATGAGCAGTTCTTC. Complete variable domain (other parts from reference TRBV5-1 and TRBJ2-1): KAGVTQTPRYLIKTRGQQVTLSCSPISGHRSVSWYQQTPGQGLQFLFEYFSETQRNKGNFPGRFSGRQFSNSRSEMNVSTLELGDSALYLCASSLVTNEQFFGPGTRLTVL.

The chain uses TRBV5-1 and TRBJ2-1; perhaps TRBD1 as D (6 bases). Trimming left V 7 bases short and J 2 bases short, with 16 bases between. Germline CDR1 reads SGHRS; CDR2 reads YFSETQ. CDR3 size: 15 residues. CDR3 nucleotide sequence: TGCGCCAGCTCCTCTTCCGGGACAACCTACAATGAGCAGTTCTTC. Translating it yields CASSSSGTTYNEQFF.

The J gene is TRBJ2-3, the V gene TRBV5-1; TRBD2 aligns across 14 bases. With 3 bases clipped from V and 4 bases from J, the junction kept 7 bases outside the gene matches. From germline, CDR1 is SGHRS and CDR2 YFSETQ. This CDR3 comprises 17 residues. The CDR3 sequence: CASSSGLAGVPADTQYF. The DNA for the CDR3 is TGCGCCAGCAGCTCGGGACTAGCGGGAGTCCCCGCAGATACGCAGTATTTT.

CDR3 bases: TGTGCCAGCAGTACAGGGATCAATCAGCCCCAGCATTTT. This translates into CASSTGINQPQHF. This sequence joins TRBV28 and TRBJ1-5, with D maybe TRBD1 (6 bases). This CDR3 region has 13 residues. Trimming stripped 5 bases from V and 3 bases from J, with 8 bases between. CDR1 MDHEN and CDR2 SYDVKM come from the germline V gene.

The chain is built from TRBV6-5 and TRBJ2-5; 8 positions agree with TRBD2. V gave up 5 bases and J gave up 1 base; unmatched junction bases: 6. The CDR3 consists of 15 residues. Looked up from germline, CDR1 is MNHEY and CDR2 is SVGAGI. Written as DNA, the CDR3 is TGTGCCAGCAGTCCAGGACTAGCCCCCCAAGAGACCCAGTACTTC. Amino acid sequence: CASSPGLAPQETQYF.

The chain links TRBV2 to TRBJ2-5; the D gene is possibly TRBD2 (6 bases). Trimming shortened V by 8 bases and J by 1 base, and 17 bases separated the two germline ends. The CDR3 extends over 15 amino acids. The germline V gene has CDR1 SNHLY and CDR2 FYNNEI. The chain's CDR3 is CASAGLNGVQETQYF. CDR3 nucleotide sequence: TGTGCCAGCGCGGGGTTGAACGGGGTCCAAGAGACCCAGTACTTC.

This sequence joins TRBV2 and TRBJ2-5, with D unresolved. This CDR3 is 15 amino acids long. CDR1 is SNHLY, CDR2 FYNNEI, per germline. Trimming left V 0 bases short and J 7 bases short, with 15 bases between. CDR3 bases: TGTGCCAGCAGTGAAGCCCAATTGAGTACGGGGACCCAGTACTTC. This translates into CASSEAQLSTGTQYF.

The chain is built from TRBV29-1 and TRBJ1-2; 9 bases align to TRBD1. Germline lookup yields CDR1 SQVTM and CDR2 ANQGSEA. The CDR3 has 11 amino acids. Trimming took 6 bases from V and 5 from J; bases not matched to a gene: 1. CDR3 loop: CSVGQGYGYTF. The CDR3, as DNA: TGCAGCGTGGGACAGGGTTATGGCTACACCTTC.

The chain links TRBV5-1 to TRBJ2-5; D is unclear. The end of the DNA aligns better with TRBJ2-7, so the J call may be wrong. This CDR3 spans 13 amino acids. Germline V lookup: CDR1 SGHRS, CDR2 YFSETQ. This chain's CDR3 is CASSLGDNYEQYF. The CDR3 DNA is TGCGCCAGCAGCTTGGGAGACAATTACGAGCAGTACTTC.

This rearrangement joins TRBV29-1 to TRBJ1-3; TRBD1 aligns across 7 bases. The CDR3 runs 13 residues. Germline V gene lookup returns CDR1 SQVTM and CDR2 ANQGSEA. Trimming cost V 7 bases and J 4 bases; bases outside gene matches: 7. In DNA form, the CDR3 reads TGCAGCGCCTCGGACAGGAGGGGAAACACCATATATTTT. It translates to CSASDRRGNTIYF.

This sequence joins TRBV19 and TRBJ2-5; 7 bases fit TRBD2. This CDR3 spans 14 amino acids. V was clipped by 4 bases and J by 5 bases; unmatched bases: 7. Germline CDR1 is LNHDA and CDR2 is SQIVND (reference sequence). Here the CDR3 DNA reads TGTGCCAGTAGTACAACGACTAGCCTGGAGACCCAGTACTTC. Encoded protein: CASSTTTSLETQYF.

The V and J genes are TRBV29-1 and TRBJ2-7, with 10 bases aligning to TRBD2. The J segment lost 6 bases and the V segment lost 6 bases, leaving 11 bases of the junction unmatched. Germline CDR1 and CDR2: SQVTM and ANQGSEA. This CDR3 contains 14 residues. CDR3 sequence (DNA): TGCAGCGTATCCAGGTCTAGCGGGAGCAGCGAGCAGTACTTC. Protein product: CSVSRSSGSSEQYF.

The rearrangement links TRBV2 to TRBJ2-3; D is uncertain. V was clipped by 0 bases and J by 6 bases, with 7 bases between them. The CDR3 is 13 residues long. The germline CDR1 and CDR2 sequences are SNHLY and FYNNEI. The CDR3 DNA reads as TGTGCCAGCAGTGAAGCTTCGGAGGATACGCAGTATTTT. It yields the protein CASSEASEDTQYF.

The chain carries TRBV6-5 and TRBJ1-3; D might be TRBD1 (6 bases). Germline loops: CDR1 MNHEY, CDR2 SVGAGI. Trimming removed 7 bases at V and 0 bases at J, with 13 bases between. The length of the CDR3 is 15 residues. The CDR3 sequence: CASTSDRTSGNTIYF. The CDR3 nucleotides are TGTGCCAGCACCTCCGACAGGACCTCTGGAAACACCATATATTTT.

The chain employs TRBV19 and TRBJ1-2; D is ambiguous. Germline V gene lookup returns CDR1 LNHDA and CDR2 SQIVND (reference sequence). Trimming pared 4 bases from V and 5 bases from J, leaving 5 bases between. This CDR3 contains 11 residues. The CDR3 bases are TGTGCCAGTAGTACGGGATATGGCTACACCTTC. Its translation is CASSTGYGYTF. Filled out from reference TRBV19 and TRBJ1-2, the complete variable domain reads DGGITQSPKYLFRKEGQNVTLSCEQNLNHDAMYWYRQDPGQGLRLIYYSQIVNDFQKGDIAEGYSVSREKKESFPLTVTSAQKNPTAFYLCASSTGYGYTFGSGTRLTVV.

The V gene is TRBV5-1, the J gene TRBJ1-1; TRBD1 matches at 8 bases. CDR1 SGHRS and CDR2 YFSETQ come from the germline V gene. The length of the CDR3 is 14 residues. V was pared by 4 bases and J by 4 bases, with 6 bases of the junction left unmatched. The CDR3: CASSDPGTGTEAFF. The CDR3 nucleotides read TGCGCCAGCAGCGATCCAGGGACAGGCACTGAAGCTTTCTTT. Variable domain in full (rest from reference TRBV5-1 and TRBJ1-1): KAGVTQTPRYLIKTRGQQVTLSCSPISGHRSVSWYQQTPGQGLQFLFEYFSETQRNKGNFPGRFSGRQFSNSRSEMNVSTLELGDSALYLCASSDPGTGTEAFFGQGTRLTVV.

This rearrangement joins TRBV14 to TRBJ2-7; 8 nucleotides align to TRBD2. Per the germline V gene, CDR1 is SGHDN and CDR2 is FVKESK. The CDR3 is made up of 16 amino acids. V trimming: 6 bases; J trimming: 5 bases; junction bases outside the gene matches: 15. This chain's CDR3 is CASRAPLGREEHEQYF. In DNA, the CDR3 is TGTGCCAGCAGGGCCCCCCTGGGGCGGGAGGAGCACGAGCAGTACTTC.

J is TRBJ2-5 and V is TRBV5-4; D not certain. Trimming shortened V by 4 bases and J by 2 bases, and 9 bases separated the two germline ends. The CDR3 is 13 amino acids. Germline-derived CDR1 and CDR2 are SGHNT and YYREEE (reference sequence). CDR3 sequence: CASSIELQETQYF. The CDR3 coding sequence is TGTGCCAGCAGCATCGAACTACAAGAGACCCAGTACTTC.

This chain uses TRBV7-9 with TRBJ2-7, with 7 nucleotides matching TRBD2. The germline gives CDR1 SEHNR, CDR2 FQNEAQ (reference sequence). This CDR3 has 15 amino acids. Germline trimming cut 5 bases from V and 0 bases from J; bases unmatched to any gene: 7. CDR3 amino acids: CASSPFGGGSYEQYF. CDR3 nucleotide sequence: TGTGCCAGCAGCCCTTTTGGGGGGGGCTCCTACGAGCAGTACTTC.

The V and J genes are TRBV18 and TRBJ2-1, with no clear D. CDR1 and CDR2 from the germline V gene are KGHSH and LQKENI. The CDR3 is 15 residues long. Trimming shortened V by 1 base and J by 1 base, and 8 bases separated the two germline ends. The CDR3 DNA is TGTGCCAGCTCACCACGGGCGACATCCTACAATGAGCAGTTCTTC. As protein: CASSPRATSYNEQFF.

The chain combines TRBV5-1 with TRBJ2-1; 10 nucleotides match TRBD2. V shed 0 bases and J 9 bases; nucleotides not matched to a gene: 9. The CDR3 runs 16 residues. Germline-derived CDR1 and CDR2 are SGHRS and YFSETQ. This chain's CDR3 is CASSLGGASGSSEQFF. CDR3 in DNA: TGCGCCAGCAGCTTGGGGGGGGCTAGCGGGAGCTCTGAGCAGTTCTTC.

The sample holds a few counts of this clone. CDR3 sequence: CASSANTGDVLNIQYF. The CDR3 DNA follows: TGTGCCAGCAGCGCGAATACGGGGGACGTCTTAAACATTCAGTACTTC. The chain combines TRBV2 with TRBJ2-4; TRBD2 might be the D (6 bases). The CDR3 length is 16 residues. V gave up 6 bases and J gave up 6 bases, with 21 bases separating them. Germline V gene data show CDR1 as SNHLY and CDR2 as FYNNEI. The full variable domain, its missing parts supplied by reference TRBV2 and TRBJ2-4, is EPEVTQTPSHQVTQMGQEVILRCVPISNHLYFYWYRQILGQKVEFLVSFYNNEISEKSEIFDDQFSVERPDGSNFTLKIRSTKLEDSAMYFCASSANTGDVLNIQYFGAGTRLSVL.

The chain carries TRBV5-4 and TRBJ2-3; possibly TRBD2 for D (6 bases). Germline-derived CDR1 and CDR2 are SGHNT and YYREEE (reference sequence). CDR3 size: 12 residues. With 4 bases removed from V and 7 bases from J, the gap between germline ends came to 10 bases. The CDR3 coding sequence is TGTGCCAGCAGCCGGGACTCATATACGCAGTATTTT. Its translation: CASSRDSYTQYF.

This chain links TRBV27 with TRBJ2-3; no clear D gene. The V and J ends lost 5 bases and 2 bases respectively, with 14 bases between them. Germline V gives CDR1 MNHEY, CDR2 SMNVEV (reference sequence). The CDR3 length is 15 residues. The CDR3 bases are TGTGCCAGCAGTCCTGGGCCCTTCCCCACAGATACGCAGTATTTT. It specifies CASSPGPFPTDTQYF.

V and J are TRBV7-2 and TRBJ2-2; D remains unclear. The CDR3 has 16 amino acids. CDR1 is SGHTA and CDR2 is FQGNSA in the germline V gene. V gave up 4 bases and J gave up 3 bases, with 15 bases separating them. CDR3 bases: TGTGCCAGCAGCTCCAACTTGGAGTTATACACCGGGGAGCTGTTTTTT. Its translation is CASSSNLELYTGELFF. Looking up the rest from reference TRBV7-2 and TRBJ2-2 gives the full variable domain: GAGVSQSPSNKVTEKGKDVELRCDPISGHTALYWYRQSLGQGLEFLIYFQGNSAPDKSGLPSDRFSAERTGGSVSTLTIQRTQQEDSAVYLCASSSNLELYTGELFFGEGSRLTVL.

This chain's CDR3 is CASSFSSGNTIYF. CDR3 sequence (DNA): TGTGCCAGCAGTTTTAGTTCCGGAAACACCATATATTTT. The chain has TRBV2 and TRBJ1-3, with D unclear. Germline V gene data show CDR1 as SNHLY and CDR2 as FYNNEI. CDR3 size: 13 residues. The V end lost 5 bases, the J end lost 4 bases, and 9 bases lay between the germline ends.